This passage covers 2 T cell receptor beta chains from one sample sequenced in a study of cytomegalovirus exposure and HLA in healthy donors. With 60 Vbeta and 13 Jbeta primers, the PCR was carried out. Clones were sequenced by immunoSEQ multiplex PCR, and TCRdb holds only the in-frame ones, with some missing. The sample shows 100,000 to 150,000 clones, approximately 90% of them seen only once. Source material: PBMCs. These receptors all stem from a woman aged 25 to 39 in good health and CMV-seronegative.

J is TRBJ1-1 and V is TRBV7-9; the match to TRBD1 covers 10 bases. Looked up from germline, CDR1 is SEHNR and CDR2 is FQNEAQ (reference sequence). This CDR3 spans 15 amino acids. Trimming cost V 3 bases and J 4 bases; bases outside gene matches: 5. The CDR3 region is CASSFAGTGATEAFF. Written as DNA, the CDR3 is TGTGCCAGCAGCTTTGCCGGGACAGGGGCCACTGAAGCTTTCTTT.

This clone was seen just once. V and J are TRBV7-7 and TRBJ2-3, with 8 positions matching TRBD1. The J segment lost 0 bases and the V segment lost 1 base, leaving 0 bases of the junction unmatched. Germline loops: CDR1 SSHAT, CDR2 FNYEAQ (reference sequence). The CDR3 loop spans 15 amino acids. The CDR3 spells CASSLGTGSTDTQYF. Here the CDR3 DNA reads TGTGCCAGCAGCTTAGGGACAGGGAGCACAGATACGCAGTATTTT.